The 20 T cell receptor beta chains below all came from one sample that was sequenced in a study of shared clonotypes between healthy human individuals. Naive CD8 cells comprised CD45RO-negative, CCR7-positively selected cells, excluding terminally differentiated effector memory CD45RA+ cells. TCRdb keeps only in-frame clones here, not all; method: immunoSEQ multiplex PCR. The sample lists roughly 770,000 clones, 96% occurring once. Sequenced material: naive CD8+ T cells sorted from blood. The receptors here all came from a man aged 30 to 45 in good health.

The gene calls are TRBV7-8 and TRBJ2-5; no reliable D call. Germline V lookup: CDR1 SGHVS, CDR2 FQNEAQ. The CDR3 contains 12 residues. V lost 8 bases and J 3 bases, leaving 10 bases between the germline ends. For the CDR3, the DNA is TGTGCCAGCTACAGCCTTGAAGAGACCCAGTACTTC. This encodes CASYSLEETQYF.

The rearrangement joins TRBV7-9 to TRBJ2-1; tentative D call: TRBD2 (5 bases). The CDR3 has 12 residues. The V gene lost 5 bases and the J gene lost 6 bases, with 8 bases spanning the gap. Germline lookup yields CDR1 SEHNR and CDR2 FQNEAQ (reference sequence). DNA of the CDR3: TGTGCCAGCAGCGATCTAGCCAATGAGCAGTTCTTC. As protein: CASSDLANEQFF. Filled out from reference TRBV7-9 and TRBJ2-1, the complete variable domain reads DTGVSQNPRHKITKRGQNVTFRCDPISEHNRLYWYRQTLGQGPEFLTYFQNEAQLEKSRLLSDRFSAERPKGSFSTLEIQRTEQGDSAMYLCASSDLANEQFFGPGTRLTVL.

The V and J genes are TRBV20-1 and TRBJ2-7; maybe TRBD1 (7 bases). Germline V gene lookup returns CDR1 DFQATT and CDR2 SNEGSKA (reference sequence). This CDR3 contains 11 residues. The ends were cut back, 6 bases at V and 6 bases at J, with 12 bases in the middle. The CDR3 bases are TGCAGTGCCGACAGGGACTTCGAGCAGTACTTC. It codes for CSADRDFEQYF.

The chain couples TRBV4-3 to TRBJ1-5; the match to TRBD1 covers 9 bases. Germline-derived CDR1 and CDR2 are LGHNA and YSLEER. Unmatched junction bases numbered 12, after V lost 0 bases and J lost 6 bases. This CDR3 spans 18 amino acids. CDR3 nucleotides: TGCGCCAGCAGCCAAGACTTAGCGCATACAGGGGGCCTTCAGCCCCAGCATTTT. It encodes CASSQDLAHTGGLQPQHF.

This chain uses TRBV6-5 with TRBJ1-5; D possibly corresponds to TRBD1 (6 bases). Trimming took off 5 bases at V and 0 bases at J, with 11 bases between the two ends. The CDR3 sequence is 15 residues long. Germline lookup yields CDR1 MNHEY and CDR2 SVGAGI. The CDR3 DNA follows: TGTGCCAGCAGTACTACAGGGCCTAGCAATCAGCCCCAGCATTTT. It specifies CASSTTGPSNQPQHF.

CDR3 sequence: CATGTWGGLIPGGNQPQHF. Here the CDR3 DNA reads TGCGCCACCGGGACCTGGGGGGGGCTAATTCCAGGTGGCAATCAGCCCCAGCATTTT. J is TRBJ1-5 and V is TRBV10-1, with D possibly being TRBD1 (6 bases). Germline CDR1 reads WNHNN; CDR2 reads SYGVQD (reference sequence). V gave up 10 bases and J gave up 2 bases, with 30 bases separating them. The length of the CDR3 is 19 residues.

This rearrangement joins TRBV9 to TRBJ2-7, with 11 bases matching TRBD2. The ends lost 4 bases at V and 3 bases at J; junction bases unmatched: 6. Germline V lookup: CDR1 SGDLS, CDR2 YYNGEE. This CDR3 has 15 residues. The CDR3 region is CASSLTSGSVYEQYF. DNA for the CDR3: TGTGCCAGCAGCCTTACTAGCGGGAGCGTCTACGAGCAGTACTTC.

The chain couples TRBV9 to TRBJ2-1; 8 bases agree with TRBD1. V dropped 5 bases and J dropped 3; count of bases not matched to a gene: 4. Germline V gene sequence: CDR1 SGDLS, CDR2 YYNGEE. CDR3 length: 14 residues. The CDR3 protein is CASSDRGGYNEQFF. In DNA form, the CDR3 reads TGTGCCAGCAGTGACAGGGGAGGCTACAATGAGCAGTTCTTC. The variable domain in full, completed from reference TRBV9 and TRBJ2-1, reads DSGVTQTPKHLITATGQRVTLRCSPRSGDLSVYWYQQSLDQGLQFLIQYYNGEERAKGNILERFSAQQFPDLHSELNLSSLELGDSALYFCASSDRGGYNEQFFGPGTRLTVL.

The DNA for the CDR3 is TGTGCCAGTCTAGGCCCTGGTGAGCGGAACTACAATGAGCAGTTCTTC. Translating gives CASLGPGERNYNEQFF. J is TRBJ2-1 and V is TRBV19, with TRBD2 as a possible D gene (5 bases). With 8 bases removed from V and 3 bases from J, the gap between germline ends came to 20 bases. CDR3 length: 16 residues. The germline gives CDR1 LNHDA, CDR2 SQIVND (reference sequence). Full variable domain (missing parts from reference TRBV19 and TRBJ2-1): DGGITQSPKYLFRKEGQNVTLSCEQNLNHDAMYWYRQDPGQGLRLIYYSQIVNDFQKGDIAEGYSVSREKKESFPLTVTSAQKNPTAFYLCASLGPGERNYNEQFFGPGTRLTVL.

CDR3 nucleotides: TGTGCCAGCAGTTCTCCGGACTGGGGACTAGCGGATGAAGAGACCCAGTACTTC. The encoded protein is CASSSPDWGLADEETQYF. J is TRBJ2-5 and V is TRBV28; the match to TRBD2 covers 11 bases. This CDR3 has 18 amino acids. The germline V gene has CDR1 MDHEN and CDR2 SYDVKM. With V trimmed by 4 bases and J by 3 bases, 13 bases remained unmatched.

The V gene is TRBV5-1, the J gene TRBJ2-7; TRBD1 matches at 9 bases. Germline-derived CDR1 and CDR2 are SGHRS and YFSETQ. This CDR3 spans 15 amino acids. V trimming: 5 bases; J trimming: 3 bases; junction bases outside the gene matches: 9. This CDR3 is CASREGQGVIYEQYF. CDR3 DNA sequence: TGCGCCAGCAGAGAGGGACAGGGAGTAATCTACGAGCAGTACTTC.

The CDR3 sequence: CASSLGRVTYEQYF. In nucleotides, the CDR3 is TGTGCCAGCAGCCTGGGGCGGGTAACCTACGAGCAGTACTTC. V gene TRBV5-5 combines with J gene TRBJ2-7; possibly TRBD1 or TRBD2 for D (5 bases each). V lost 4 bases, J lost 2 bases, and 13 bases lay in between. Germline V CDR1 and CDR2: SGHKS, YYEKEE (reference sequence). The CDR3 totals 14 residues.

The chain couples TRBV27 to TRBJ2-2; D may be TRBD1 or TRBD2 (6 bases each). Between the trimmed V and J ends, which lost 3 bases and 5 bases, there was a span of 10 bases. Germline CDR1 reads MNHEY; CDR2 reads SMNVEV (reference sequence). The CDR3 has 14 residues. CDR3 DNA sequence: TGTGCCAGCAGTTTGCAGGGGAGGACCGGGGAGCTGTTTTTT. This encodes CASSLQGRTGELFF.

The chain uses TRBV29-1 and TRBJ2-7, with D perhaps TRBD2 (6 bases). V lost 4 bases and J 4 bases, leaving 23 bases between the germline ends. Germline-derived CDR1 and CDR2 are SQVTM and ANQGSEA. CDR3 size: 16 residues. The CDR3, as DNA: TGCAGCGTTGTTTACCGGGGGACCTCCACCCCGTACGAGCAGTACTTC. As protein: CSVVYRGTSTPYEQYF.

The chain uses TRBV13 and TRBJ1-2; TRBD1 matches at 11 bases. This CDR3 spans 17 amino acids. Looked up from germline, CDR1 is PRHDT and CDR2 is FYEKMQ (reference sequence). The V gene end was trimmed by 4 bases and the J gene end by 1 base; junction bases not matched to a gene: 8. CDR3 sequence: CASSSTDRGLDNYGYTF. In DNA, the CDR3 is TGTGCCAGCAGCTCGACGGACAGGGGGCTGGATAACTATGGCTACACCTTC.

Details on this clone: At the DNA level, this CDR3 is encoded by other sequences in the same sample as well. V gene TRBV7-2 combines with J gene TRBJ2-7, with D perhaps matching TRBD1 (7 bases). The CDR3 runs to 11 residues. V lost 5 bases, J lost 7 bases, and 9 bases lay in between. Germline lookup yields CDR1 SGHTA and CDR2 FQGNSA. The CDR3 region has the DNA TGTGCCAGCAGCCCAGGGGGGGAGCAGTACTTC. This translates into CASSPGGEQYF.

The gene calls are TRBV5-1 and TRBJ1-2; weak D call: TRBD1 (6 bases). V lost 3 bases and J 4 bases, leaving 7 bases between the germline ends. The CDR3 sequence is 12 residues long. Germline CDR1 is SGHRS and CDR2 is YFSETQ. Written as DNA, the CDR3 is TGCGCCAGCAGCTCCAGGGGCTATGGCTACACCTTC. This translates into CASSSRGYGYTF.

This clone has only one observation. The chain recombines TRBV19 with TRBJ2-1, with 8 nucleotides matching TRBD1. Trimming cost V 5 bases and J 7 bases; bases outside gene matches: 4. The CDR3 consists of 13 residues. CDR1 is LNHDA and CDR2 is SQIVND in the germline V gene (reference sequence). The CDR3 nucleotides read TGTGCCAGTAGTCGTCAGGGGGCGAATGAGCAGTTCTTC. Its translation: CASSRQGANEQFF.

This clone was recorded only once. The V call is TRBV27, the J call TRBJ2-1; D gene ambiguous. CDR1 MNHEY and CDR2 SMNVEV come from the germline V gene (reference sequence). Trimming left V 2 bases short and J 5 bases short, with 10 bases between. CDR3 length equals 14 residues. The CDR3: CASSLLPGDNEQFF. In nucleotides, the CDR3 is TGTGCCAGCAGTTTACTTCCGGGTGACAATGAGCAGTTCTTC.

The chain links TRBV7-9 to TRBJ1-2, with TRBD1 matching over 7 bases. With V trimmed by 0 bases and J by 6 bases, 4 bases remained unmatched. The CDR3 totals 14 residues. Germline CDR1 reads SEHNR; CDR2 reads FQNEAQ (reference sequence). DNA of the CDR3: TGTGCCAGCAGCTTAGCGTCAACAGGGGATGGCTACACCTTC. Protein sequence: CASSLASTGDGYTF.